Detailed here is one T cell receptor beta chain. The antigen is unknown. TCR beta CDR3 regions were amplified from RNA. Carried out on the TCR CDR3, a first-round RT-PCR used the HTBI primer set. TCRdb ran MiXCR on the multiplex PCR reads and lists one entry per CDR3 protein. The sample lists under 350,000 distinct CDR3 sequences; around 23% were seen once. Patients with uncontrolled infections, other autoimmune diseases, pregnancy or lactation were excluded. Fresh peripheral blood, less than 11 ml of it, supplied the PBMCs. CDR1 is SGHAT and CDR2 is FQNNGV in the germline V gene. The CDR3 covers 17 residues. Unmatched junction bases numbered 8, after V lost 1 base and J lost 0 bases. These data originate in a study of T cells in Graves' hyperthyroidism and ophthalmopathy. Study-level results: Ophthalmopathy stood apart from stable hyperthyroidism in a 13 V-J model.

The sequencing sample was made of blood. This chain joins TRBV11-2 and TRBJ1-1, with 7 bases aligning to TRBD1. This sequence was found in a woman aged 45-65 years with Graves' hyperthyroidism. The CDR3 region has the DNA TGTGCCAGCAGCTTAGGCCGCGCGACAGGGTTGAACACTGAAGCTTTCTTT. Residues: CASSLGRATGLNTEAFF.